One sample yielded the 25 T cell receptor beta chains listed below, sequenced in a study of T cell repertoires in cytomegalovirus infection. These TCRs are of unknown antigen specificity. TCRdb analysed the reads with MiXCR anew, one entry per CDR3 protein. The sample carries around 110,000 distinct CDR3 sequences, over 9.5% recorded once. The sample taken for sequencing was PBMCs, sequenced either directly or after in vitro stimulation (not recorded which). Receptors were obtained from a human donor in good health (CMV status not recorded). Some clones in this sample may be carry-over from other donors' samples.

This clonotype came up many times. The chain has TRBV7-2 and TRBJ1-3; TRBD1 is a possible D gene (6 bases). With 0 bases removed from V and 1 base from J, the gap between germline ends came to 13 bases. Germline CDR1 is SGHTA and CDR2 is FQGNSA. The CDR3 consists of 17 residues. CDR3 in DNA: TGTGCCAGCAGCTTAGCCGGATGGGACAATTCTGGAAACACCATATATTTT. Residues: CASSLAGWDNSGNTIYF.

The V and J genes are TRBV7-2 and TRBJ2-3; weak D call: TRBD2 (5 bases). CDR1 SGHTA and CDR2 FQGNSA come from the germline V gene. This CDR3 spans 12 amino acids. V was clipped by 4 bases and J by 10 bases, with 12 bases between them. The CDR3 DNA is TGTGCCAGCAGCTCTCCGGGGAGAGCGCAGTATTTT. Its protein product is CASSSPGRAQYF.

Many counts were recorded for this clonotype. The chain recombines TRBV11-2 with TRBJ2-7; 8 bases match TRBD2. Germline V gene data show CDR1 as SGHAT and CDR2 as FQNNGV. CDR3 length: 13 residues. J gave up 3 bases and V 2 bases, and 0 bases lay outside the gene matches. CDR3 coding DNA: TGTGCCAGCAGCTTACGGGAGGGCTACGAGCAGTACGTC. Encoded protein: CASSLREGYEQYV.

As concerns this clonotype: It may be a read error: a sequence one base away is much more abundant. The chain links TRBV7-6 to TRBJ2-1; 8 bases line up with TRBD1. Germline loops: CDR1 SGHVS, CDR2 FNYEAQ. This CDR3 region has 15 residues. The CDR3 loop is CASSLGQGLLNEQLF. Here the CDR3 DNA reads TGTGCTAGCAGCTTAGGACAGGGCCTGCTCAATGAGCAGCTCTTC.

V is TRBV20-1 and J is TRBJ2-7; 8 positions agree with TRBD2. V was pared by 2 bases and J by 7 bases, with 13 bases of the junction left unmatched. The germline CDR1 and CDR2 sequences are DFQATT and SNEGSKA (reference sequence). This CDR3 has 15 residues. CDR3 loop: CSARSPAGRVGEQYF. DNA for the CDR3: TGCAGTGCTAGAAGCCCGGCCGGGAGGGTGGGGGAGCAGTACTTC.

This clonotype was seen many times. This sequence joins TRBV6-5 and TRBJ1-2; 9 nucleotides match TRBD1. This CDR3 comprises 14 residues. CDR1 and CDR2 (germline): MNHEY, SVGAGI. Trimming at V came to 4 bases and at J to 5 bases, leaving 5 bases not matched to a gene. CDR3 residues: CASSFQTGGYGYTF. CDR3 DNA: TGTGCCAGCAGTTTCCAGACAGGGGGGTATGGCTACACCTTC.

J is TRBJ1-1 and V is TRBV14; TRBD1 agrees at 12 bases. The V gene end was trimmed by 3 bases and the J gene end by 5 bases; junction bases not matched to a gene: 10. Germline V gene lookup returns CDR1 SGHDN and CDR2 FVKESK. The CDR3 length is 17 residues. CDR3 amino acids: CASSQVGGTGGETEAFF. Written as DNA, the CDR3 is TGTGCCAGCAGCCAGGTCGGCGGGACAGGGGGCGAAACTGAAGCTTTCTTT.

The chain combines TRBV4-1 with TRBJ1-5; D unclear. The CDR3 runs to 14 residues. Trimming removed 3 bases at V and 9 bases at J, with 15 bases between. Germline V CDR1 and CDR2: MGHRA, YSYEKL. The CDR3 DNA reads as TGCGCCAGCAGCCAGCAAGCATCGTCGTGGCCCCAGCATTTT. Protein: CASSQQASSWPQHF.

Note on this clonotype: A much larger clonotype is one base distant, so this may be a read error. This chain connects TRBV2 to TRBJ2-5; D possibly corresponds to TRBD2 (6 bases). The CDR3 length is 13 residues. Germline loops: CDR1 SNHLY, CDR2 FYNNEI. V was cut by 6 bases and J by 7 bases, with 15 bases left in between. The CDR3 sequence is CASRDGSGVTQYF. CDR3 nucleotide sequence: TGTGCCAGCAGAGATGGCTCGGGAGTGACCCAGTACTTC.

In this sample, this clonotype turned up many times. The CDR3 protein is CASSPQTGHQETQYF. CDR3 in DNA: TGTGCCAGTAGCCCGCAGACAGGGCATCAAGAGACCCAGTACTTC. This chain links TRBV19 with TRBJ2-5, with 7 bases identical to TRBD1. Germline assignment: CDR1 LNHDA and CDR2 SQIVND (reference sequence). The CDR3 covers 15 residues. V gave up 6 bases and J gave up 2 bases; unmatched junction bases: 9. The variable domain in full, with the rest retrieved from reference TRBV19 and TRBJ2-5, is DGGITQSPKYLFRKEGQNVTLSCEQNLNHDAMYWYRQDPGQGLRLIYYSQIVNDFQKGDIAEGYSVSREKKESFPLTVTSAQKNPTAFYLCASSPQTGHQETQYFGPGTRLLVL.

This clonotype was recorded many times. This chain connects TRBV7-2 to TRBJ2-1, with 9 bases identical to TRBD1. Germline values: CDR1 SGHTA, CDR2 FQGNSA. The CDR3 totals 15 residues. J was trimmed by 7 bases and V by 1 base; bases with no gene match: 5. The CDR3 loop reads CASSLGGQGANEQFF. CDR3 nucleotides: TGTGCCAGCAGCTTAGGGGGACAGGGTGCTAATGAGCAGTTCTTC.

This clonotype was seen a handful of times. The chain has TRBV9 and TRBJ2-1, with D possibly matching TRBD2 (5 bases). Germline CDR1 is SGDLS and CDR2 is YYNGEE. V was cut by 2 bases and J by 5 bases, with 14 bases left in between. There are 15 residues in the CDR3. The CDR3: CASSVSESLNNEQFF. CDR3 DNA: TGTGCCAGCAGCGTTAGCGAGAGCTTAAACAATGAGCAGTTCTTC.

This clonotype occurred many times. CDR3 bases: TGCAGTGCACTAGGAACTAGCGGGAGAGCCCCTCCAGAGACCCAGTACTTC. Residues: CSALGTSGRAPPETQYF. J is TRBJ2-5 and V is TRBV20-1, with TRBD2 matching over 11 bases. The V segment lost 6 bases and the J segment 4 bases; nucleotides outside the gene matches: 16. The CDR3 extends over 17 amino acids. Germline V lookup: CDR1 DFQATT, CDR2 SNEGSKA (reference sequence).

The chain joins TRBV4-3 to TRBJ2-1; D possibly corresponds to TRBD2 (6 bases). Trimming took 1 base from V and 15 from J, leaving 16 bases between them. Germline V gene sequence: CDR1 LGHNA, CDR2 YSLEER. The CDR3 loop spans 13 amino acids. As DNA, the CDR3 is TGCGCCAGCAGCCAAGTCCTCTTTGGGAGGCTGTTCTTC. It codes for CASSQVLFGRLFF.

Many counts were recorded for this clonotype. The chain couples TRBV12-3 or TRBV12-4 to TRBJ2-1; 7 nucleotides align to TRBD1. This CDR3 has 18 residues. V lost 6 bases and J lost 2; bases outside the gene matches: 16. The CDR3: CASSSGGTAGLPYNEQFF. The CDR3 coding sequence is TGTGCCAGCAGCTCGGGTGGGACAGCCGGCCTCCCCTACAATGAGCAGTTCTTC.

In this sample, this clonotype turned up once. The rearrangement joins TRBV6-4 to TRBJ2-6; D ambiguous. CDR1 and CDR2 from the germline V gene are MRHNA and SNTAGT. V dropped 3 bases and J dropped 0 bases, with 9 bases sitting between them. This CDR3 is 16 amino acids long. The CDR3 sequence: CASSERSSSGANVLTF. In DNA form, the CDR3 reads TGTGCCAGCAGTGAGCGCAGTAGCTCTGGGGCCAACGTCCTGACTTTC.

This clonotype was seen at least ten times. The chain carries TRBV7-2 and TRBJ2-3, with no clear D. The germline V gene encodes CDR1 SGHTA and CDR2 FQGNSA. CDR3 length equals 14 residues. V was trimmed by 7 bases and J by 2 bases, leaving 13 bases between them. CDR3 sequence (DNA): TGTGCCAGCACCTCTTCGGCGCCCACAGATACGCAGTATTTT. Translation gives CASTSSAPTDTQYF.

This clonotype was seen ten or more times. V is TRBV7-2 and J is TRBJ2-3, with a possible D match to TRBD2 (6 bases). Trimming took off 3 bases at V and 7 bases at J, with 8 bases between the two ends. Germline CDR1 and CDR2: SGHTA and FQGNSA. This CDR3 has 12 residues. The CDR3: CASSLEGNTQYF. The CDR3 coding sequence is TGTGCCAGCAGCTTGGAGGGGAATACGCAGTATTTT.

Regarding this clonotype: One base away lies a much larger clone, so this may be a sequencing read error. This chain joins TRBV7-9 and TRBJ1-2; possible D gene TRBD1, 5 bases. The CDR3 sequence is 12 residues long. Germline CDR1 and CDR2: SEHNR and FQNEAQ (reference sequence). V lost 5 bases and J 4 bases, leaving 8 bases between the germline ends. CDR3 sequence: CASSRGSYGYTF. The CDR3 region has the DNA TGTGCCAGCAGCCGGGGCAGCTATGGCTACACCTTC.

In its sample, this clonotype was seen a few times. This chain links TRBV27 with TRBJ2-5, with D uncertain. The CDR3 consists of 13 residues. Trimming stripped 6 bases from V and 5 bases from J, with 13 bases between. Germline-derived CDR1 and CDR2 are MNHEY and SMNVEV (reference sequence). The CDR3 sequence: CASRPTGSETQYF. The CDR3 nucleotides are TGTGCCAGCAGACCGACTGGGTCGGAGACCCAGTACTTC.

The table lists this clonotype with a few counts. CDR3: CASSVQGAVQPQHF. In nucleotides, the CDR3 is TGTGCCAGCAGTGTCCAGGGGGCAGTTCAGCCCCAGCATTTT. The rearrangement uses TRBV28 and TRBJ1-5; 8 nucleotides line up with TRBD1. The CDR3 totals 14 residues. Germline CDR1 is MDHEN and CDR2 is SYDVKM. J was trimmed by 6 bases and V by 5 bases; bases with no gene match: 6.

CDR3 region: CASSLDLETETQYF. The CDR3 DNA reads TGTGCCAGCAGCCTCGATCTGGAGACGGAGACCCAGTACTTC. The chain uses TRBV14 and TRBJ2-5, with D uncertain. This CDR3 has 14 residues. Looked up from germline, CDR1 is SGHDN and CDR2 is FVKESK. Trimming removed 4 bases from V and 5 bases from J, with 14 bases in between.

This clonotype has only a few counts. The chain has TRBV6-5 and TRBJ2-1, with a tentative D call TRBD2 (6 bases). This CDR3 is 15 amino acids long. Trimming left V 2 bases short and J 1 base short, with 9 bases between. Per germline, CDR1 MNHEY and CDR2 SVGAGI. The CDR3 coding sequence is TGTGCCAGCAGTTACGACGGGAGATCCTACAATGAGCAGTTCTTC. This translates into CASSYDGRSYNEQFF.

This clonotype was detected many times. The chain has TRBV12-5 and TRBJ2-1, with a weak D call TRBD2 (6 bases). Germline loops: CDR1 LGHNT, CDR2 FRNRAP. The CDR3 spans 16 residues. Trimming took 2 bases from V and 3 from J, leaving 14 bases between them. In DNA form, the CDR3 reads TGTGCTAGTGGTTTGCCAGGGACTGGGCACTACAATGAGCAGTTCTTC. It translates to CASGLPGTGHYNEQFF.

This clonotype occurred many times. The rearrangement uses TRBV6-4 and TRBJ2-1; tentatively, D is TRBD1 (6 bases). There are 15 residues in the CDR3. Deletions cut 1 base from V and 7 bases from J, with 14 bases between. Germline V gene data show CDR1 as MRHNA and CDR2 as SNTAGT. CDR3 sequence: CASSDLGGESNEQFF. As DNA, the CDR3 is TGTGCCAGCAGTGACTTAGGGGGTGAGAGTAATGAGCAGTTCTTC.